This T cell receptor beta chain was sequenced during a study of blood T cell repertoires in COVID-19. Study in general: Sites in the United States, Italy and Spain provided acute and convalescent COVID-19 samples. Sources were T cells, B-cell-depleted T cells, or PBMCs; the material itself was cDNA or gDNA.

CDR3 length: 15 amino acids. CDR1 SGHVS and CDR2 FQNEAQ come from the germline V gene. With 6 bases clipped from V and 0 bases from J, the junction kept 6 bases outside the gene matches. Per the authors' pipeline: Nucleated cell number was recorded as an estimate derived from reference gene primer amplification. TCRdb's table, derived via immunoSEQ multiplex PCR, lists solely in-frame clones and lacks some. The V and J calls and clone size come from that table; D and trimming were worked out from the DNA. The sample holds 150,000 to 200,000 clones, around 80% seen once. This TCR came from a woman at least 80 years old with active or convalescent COVID-19. The material sequenced was peripheral blood. V is TRBV7-8 and J is TRBJ1-1; 8 nucleotides match TRBD1. CDR3 loop: CASRPQQGVNTEAFF. The CDR3 bases are TGTGCCAGCAGGCCCCAACAGGGGGTGAACACTGAAGCTTTCTTT.